The 27 T cell receptor beta chains reported below all come from one sample, sequenced in a study of CD8 T cells in ankylosing spondylitis (dated by TCRdb to about 2017). Library construction relied on 5' RACE. Sequencing relied on an Illumina HiSeq 2500. TCRdb reprocessing: public reads trimmed at Q25 with fastp, clones called with MiXCR, in-frame beta chains kept. A single entry per CDR3 protein holds the most common genes and DNA from its merged rows. The table for this sample lists 180,000 or so distinct CDR3 sequences; more than 9% of them were counted only once. 25% to 30% of the sample is in the top ten clones. Material: blood, either unsorted or a sorted T cell fraction (not recorded which). The source is a male donor with ankylosing spondylitis or in good health (not recorded which).

This clonotype was recorded many times. This chain uses TRBV24-1 with TRBJ2-7; D is ambiguous. V was trimmed by 4 bases and J by 3 bases, leaving 12 bases between them. The CDR3 length is 14 residues. The V gene's germline CDR1 is KGHDR and CDR2 SFDVKD. The CDR3 loop is CATSDEKRNYEQYF. The DNA for the CDR3 is TGTGCCACCAGTGACGAGAAAAGAAACTACGAGCAGTACTTC.

At least ten counts were recorded for this clonotype. The chain links TRBV24-1 to TRBJ2-5; tentative D call: TRBD1 (5 bases). CDR1 is KGHDR, CDR2 SFDVKD, per germline. The V end was cut by 0 bases, the J end by 0 bases, with 10 bases between. The CDR3 runs to 16 residues. In DNA form, the CDR3 reads TGTGCCACCAGTGATTTGGAGGAAGGGGACCAAGAGACCCAGTACTTC. This gives the protein CATSDLEEGDQETQYF.

The J gene is TRBJ2-2, the V gene TRBV7-6; 12 bases agree with TRBD2. V dropped 4 bases and J dropped 7; count of bases not matched to a gene: 4. Germline CDR1 reads SGHVS; CDR2 reads FNYEAQ. The CDR3 length is 15 residues. CDR3: CASSSSGGAVGELFF. CDR3 in DNA: TGTGCCAGCAGCTCTAGCGGGGGGGCCGTCGGGGAGCTGTTTTTT.

This clonotype was counted at least ten times. The V call is TRBV7-2, the J call TRBJ1-3; D is unresolved. The CDR3 sequence is 16 residues long. CDR1 SGHTA and CDR2 FQGNSA come from the germline V gene. Trimming removed 5 bases at V and 0 bases at J, with 14 bases between. The CDR3 DNA sequence: TGTGCCAGCAGCCCCTCGGACGGACGCTCTGGAAACACCATATATTTT. This codes for CASSPSDGRSGNTIYF.

The table lists this clonotype with a count of one. A read error may be the cause here, since a much bigger clone is one base away. The genes are TRBV5-1 and TRBJ2-3; 8 bases are shared with TRBD2. This CDR3 comprises 15 residues. Germline V CDR1 and CDR2: SGHRS, YFSETQ. The DNA for the CDR3 is TGCGCCAGCAAGGGTTTACTCGGGAGGGCAGATATGCAGTATTTT. Encoded protein: CASKGLLGRADMQYF.

The chain recombines TRBV27 with TRBJ1-5; no clear D. The germline V gene has CDR1 MNHEY and CDR2 SMNVEV (reference sequence). V was trimmed by 4 bases and J by 7 bases, leaving 11 bases between them. The CDR3 is made up of 13 amino acids. The DNA of the CDR3 is TGTGCCAGCAGTTCCTGGTTTGCCCAGCCCCAGCATTTT. Its translation: CASSSWFAQPQHF.

This clonotype was seen ten or more times. The chain combines TRBV6-5 with TRBJ1-3; the match to TRBD1 covers 7 bases. V lost 4 bases to trimming and J lost 6 bases; unmatched junction nucleotides: 9. Germline-derived CDR1 and CDR2 are MNHEY and SVGAGI. The CDR3 is 15 amino acids. The CDR3 reads CASSSTRQGLNTIYF. The CDR3 DNA reads as TGTGCCAGCAGTTCCACAAGACAGGGACTAAACACCATATATTTT.

This clonotype has ten or more counts. The J gene is TRBJ2-1, the V gene TRBV5-1; 11 bases fit TRBD2. CDR1 and CDR2 (germline): SGHRS, YFSETQ. This CDR3 is built from 18 residues. Trimming removed 0 bases from V and 7 bases from J; junction bases left unmatched: 12. The CDR3 sequence: CASSLGPFLAGGRNEQFF. CDR3 coding DNA: TGCGCCAGCAGCTTGGGTCCCTTCCTAGCGGGAGGTAGGAATGAGCAGTTCTTC.

This clonotype appeared many times. The genes are TRBV5-1 and TRBJ1-5; D unclear. Germline V lookup: CDR1 SGHRS, CDR2 YFSETQ. V gave up 0 bases and J gave up 5 bases, with 9 bases separating them. The length of the CDR3 is 14 residues. The CDR3 DNA is TGCGCCAGCAGCTTGGAGACCGGAGATCAGCCCCAGCATTTT. This encodes CASSLETGDQPQHF.

This clonotype was counted ten times or more. J is TRBJ2-2 and V is TRBV6-5, with TRBD2 as a possible D gene (5 bases). V lost 2 bases and J lost 3, with 16 bases in between. The germline V gene has CDR1 MNHEY and CDR2 SVGAGI. CDR3 length: 17 residues. The DNA for the CDR3 is TGTGCCAGCAGTTACGAGGACTCCGGTGAGGACACCGGGGAGCTGTTTTTT. This codes for CASSYEDSGEDTGELFF.

This clonotype is labeled medium-sized. The J gene is TRBJ1-1, the V gene TRBV12-3 or TRBV12-4, with unresolved D. CDR3 length equals 13 residues. Trimming removed 5 bases at V and 3 bases at J, with 10 bases between. The CDR3 nucleotides read TGTGCCAGCAGTCCTACCCGGCACACTGAAGCTTTCTTT. Amino acid sequence: CASSPTRHTEAFF.

The chain is built from TRBV5-1 and TRBJ2-2, with 15 nucleotides matching TRBD2. Germline-derived CDR1 and CDR2 are SGHRS and YFSETQ. V was clipped by 4 bases and J by 1 base; unmatched bases: 5. The CDR3 sequence is 18 residues long. The CDR3 loop reads CASSGGLAGGQNTGELFF. The CDR3 coding sequence is TGCGCCAGCAGCGGCGGACTAGCGGGAGGGCAGAACACCGGGGAGCTGTTTTTT.

The CDR3 protein is CASSLAGADYEQYF. The CDR3 region has the DNA TGTGCCAGCAGCTTAGCGGGGGCGGATTACGAGCAGTACTTC. The chain links TRBV11-1 to TRBJ2-7, with D perhaps TRBD1 (6 bases). V was pared by 0 bases and J by 4 bases, with 10 bases between. This CDR3 is built from 14 residues. Germline-derived CDR1 and CDR2 are SGHAT and FQDESV (reference sequence). Based on the CDR3 plus reference TRBV11-1 and TRBJ2-7, the full variable domain is EAEVAQSPRYKITEKSQAVAFWCDPISGHATLYWYRQILGQGPELLVQFQDESVVDDSQLPKDRFSAERLKGVDSTLKIQPAELGDSAMYLCASSLAGADYEQYFGPGTRLTVT.

Many counts were recorded for this clonotype. This chain uses TRBV2 with TRBJ1-3, with D unclear. CDR1 is SNHLY and CDR2 is FYNNEI in the germline V gene. The CDR3 length is 12 residues. V gave up 5 bases and J gave up 8 bases, with 10 bases separating them. CDR3 residues: CASSLYWDTIYF. The CDR3 DNA is TGTGCCAGCAGTTTATACTGGGACACCATATATTTT. Full variable domain (remainder filled in from reference TRBV2 and TRBJ1-3): EPEVTQTPSHQVTQMGQEVILRCVPISNHLYFYWYRQILGQKVEFLVSFYNNEISEKSEIFDDQFSVERPDGSNFTLKIRSTKLEDSAMYFCASSLYWDTIYFGEGSWLTVV.

A few counts support this clonotype. The V and J genes are TRBV10-3 and TRBJ2-3; no definite D call. CDR3 length: 15 residues. Trimming pared 0 bases from V and 2 bases from J, leaving 9 bases between. Germline values: CDR1 ENHRY, CDR2 SYGVKD. The CDR3 loop is CAISESTDATDTQYF. CDR3 in DNA: TGTGCCATCAGTGAGTCAACGGACGCCACAGATACGCAGTATTTT.

This clonotype was detected only a few times. The chain has TRBV7-9 and TRBJ2-5; 8 bases map to TRBD2. The germline V gene has CDR1 SEHNR and CDR2 FQNEAQ (reference sequence). The ends lost 3 bases at V and 4 bases at J; junction bases unmatched: 10. The CDR3 has 16 residues. CDR3 sequence reads: CASSFIIGGGGETQYF. Written as DNA, the CDR3 is TGTGCCAGCAGCTTCATTATCGGGGGGGGAGGAGAGACCCAGTACTTC.

This clonotype has only a few counts. The chain joins TRBV5-1 to TRBJ2-3, with 7 positions matching TRBD2. The germline CDR1 and CDR2 sequences are SGHRS and YFSETQ. V dropped 4 bases and J dropped 5; count of bases not matched to a gene: 10. The CDR3 covers 15 residues. The DNA for the CDR3 is TGCGCCAGCAGCCTCCTGGCGGGAGCCGGAGATACGCAGTATTTT. It codes for CASSLLAGAGDTQYF. Full variable domain (outside the CDR3, taken from reference TRBV5-1 and TRBJ2-3): KAGVTQTPRYLIKTRGQQVTLSCSPISGHRSVSWYQQTPGQGLQFLFEYFSETQRNKGNFPGRFSGRQFSNSRSEMNVSTLELGDSALYLCASSLLAGAGDTQYFGPGTRLTVL.

This clonotype was seen repeatedly, ten times or more. The gene calls are TRBV3-1 and TRBJ2-7; 7 bases align to TRBD1. Germline CDR1 reads LGHDT; CDR2 reads YNNKEL (reference sequence). The CDR3 has 15 residues. V gave up 0 bases and J gave up 5 bases; unmatched junction bases: 7. CDR3 loop: CASSQDLTGADEQYF. In nucleotides, the CDR3 is TGTGCCAGCAGCCAAGATCTCACAGGGGCTGACGAGCAGTACTTC.

This clonotype occurred a few times. The V and J genes are TRBV7-2 and TRBJ2-7; D gene ambiguous. CDR3 length equals 13 residues. Germline lookup yields CDR1 SGHTA and CDR2 FQGNSA. The V and J ends lost 4 bases and 3 bases respectively, with 10 bases between them. The CDR3 sequence is CASSSLLRYEQYF. The CDR3, as DNA: TGTGCCAGCAGCTCCCTATTGCGCTACGAGCAGTACTTC.

Many counts were recorded for this clonotype. This rearrangement joins TRBV15 to TRBJ2-3; 7 bases are shared with TRBD1. Germline V gene data show CDR1 as LNHNV and CDR2 as YYDKDF (reference sequence). V lost 4 bases and J lost 3; bases outside the gene matches: 4. This CDR3 comprises 14 residues. The CDR3 region has the DNA TGTGCCACCAGCACTTCAGGGGGAACAGATACGCAGTATTTT. This translates into CATSTSGGTDTQYF.

J is TRBJ2-5 and V is TRBV11-2, with D maybe TRBD2 (6 bases). V lost 5 bases, J lost 5 bases, and 12 bases lay in between. Germline CDR1 SGHAT, CDR2 FQNNGV. This CDR3 has 13 residues. CDR3 in amino acids: CASSLGLLETQYF. DNA for the CDR3: TGTGCCAGCAGCCTGGGACTCTTGGAGACCCAGTACTTC.

The sample holds many counts of this clonotype. This chain joins TRBV6-5 and TRBJ2-1; D is unresolved. Trimming removed 6 bases from V and 7 bases from J, with 7 bases in between. This CDR3 has 11 residues. The germline gives CDR1 MNHEY, CDR2 SVGAGI. For the CDR3, the DNA is TGTGCCAGCAGCTATCTGAATGAGCAGTTCTTC. Protein sequence: CASSYLNEQFF.

Concerning this clonotype: A much larger clone lies one base from this, so it may be a read error. The chain carries TRBV29-1 and TRBJ1-2, with 8 bases lining up with TRBD1. The CDR3 extends over 15 amino acids. CDR1 is SQVTM, CDR2 ANQGSEA, per germline. CDR3 DNA: TGCAGCGTTGATCGCGGGACAGGACCTAACCATGGCTACACCTTC. It yields the protein CSVDRGTGPNHGYTF.

This clonotype was counted only a few times. J is TRBJ2-3 and V is TRBV9, with TRBD2 identical over 8 bases. Germline V gives CDR1 SGDLS, CDR2 YYNGEE. This CDR3 is built from 16 residues. V lost 3 bases and J lost 2; bases outside the gene matches: 8. CDR3 residues: CASSAREGSFTDTQYF. In nucleotides, the CDR3 is TGTGCCAGCAGCGCCCGGGAGGGCAGCTTCACAGATACGCAGTATTTT.

This clonotype showed up many times. The rearrangement uses TRBV6-4 and TRBJ1-5, with D possibly matching TRBD1 (6 bases). Germline values: CDR1 MRHNA, CDR2 SNTAGT. V gave up 9 bases and J gave up 6 bases, with 21 bases separating them. The CDR3 extends over 15 amino acids. The CDR3 loop reads CARPGGPGLSQPQHF. DNA for the CDR3: TGTGCCAGACCCGGGGGCCCCGGTTTGAGTCAGCCCCAGCATTTT.

By proportion, this clonotype is medium-sized. CDR3 protein: CASSLGGQGYEQYF. The CDR3 DNA is TGTGCCAGCAGCCTCGGAGGGCAGGGCTACGAGCAGTACTTC. The chain links TRBV28 to TRBJ2-7; D might be TRBD2 (6 bases). Looked up from germline, CDR1 is MDHEN and CDR2 is SYDVKM. The CDR3 has 14 residues. V shed 6 bases and J shed 3 bases, with 15 bases lying between them.

This clonotype has a count of ten or more. The rearrangement links TRBV5-6 to TRBJ2-1; TRBD2 matches at 8 bases. There are 16 residues in the CDR3. Per the germline V gene, CDR1 is SGHDT and CDR2 is YYEEEE. The ends lost 4 bases at V and 4 bases at J; junction bases unmatched: 10. CDR3 loop: CASSPEAGAAYNEQFF. CDR3 sequence (DNA): TGTGCCAGCAGCCCCGAAGCGGGAGCCGCGTACAATGAGCAGTTCTTC.